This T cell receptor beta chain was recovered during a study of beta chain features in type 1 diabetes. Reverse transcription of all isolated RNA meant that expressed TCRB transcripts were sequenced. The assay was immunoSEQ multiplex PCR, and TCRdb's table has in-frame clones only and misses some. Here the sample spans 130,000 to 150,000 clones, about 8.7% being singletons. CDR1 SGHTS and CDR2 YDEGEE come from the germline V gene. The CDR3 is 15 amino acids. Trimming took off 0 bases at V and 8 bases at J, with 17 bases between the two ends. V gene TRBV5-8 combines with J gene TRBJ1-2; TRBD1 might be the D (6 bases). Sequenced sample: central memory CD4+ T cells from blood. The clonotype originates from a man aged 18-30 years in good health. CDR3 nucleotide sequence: TGTGCCAGCAGCTTGGTAGGGTGGGGGCAGAAAGGCTACACCTTC. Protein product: CASSLVGWGQKGYTF.